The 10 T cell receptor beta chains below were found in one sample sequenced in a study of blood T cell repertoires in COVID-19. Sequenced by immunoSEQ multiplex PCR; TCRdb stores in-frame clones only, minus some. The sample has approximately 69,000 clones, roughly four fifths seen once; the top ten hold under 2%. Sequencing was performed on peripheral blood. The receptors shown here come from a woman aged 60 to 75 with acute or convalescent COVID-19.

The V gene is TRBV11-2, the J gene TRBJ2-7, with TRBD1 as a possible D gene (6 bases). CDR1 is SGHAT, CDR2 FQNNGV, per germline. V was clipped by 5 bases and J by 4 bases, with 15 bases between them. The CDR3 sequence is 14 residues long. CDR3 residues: CASSRPGHLYEQYF. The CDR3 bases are TGTGCCAGCAGCCGACCGGGACACCTTTACGAGCAGTACTTC.

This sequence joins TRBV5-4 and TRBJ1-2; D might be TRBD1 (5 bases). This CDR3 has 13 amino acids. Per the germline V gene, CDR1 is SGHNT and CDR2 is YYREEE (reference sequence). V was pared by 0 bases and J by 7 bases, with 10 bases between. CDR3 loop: CASSLEGVTGYTF. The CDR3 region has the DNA TGTGCCAGCAGCTTGGAAGGGGTGACTGGCTACACCTTC.

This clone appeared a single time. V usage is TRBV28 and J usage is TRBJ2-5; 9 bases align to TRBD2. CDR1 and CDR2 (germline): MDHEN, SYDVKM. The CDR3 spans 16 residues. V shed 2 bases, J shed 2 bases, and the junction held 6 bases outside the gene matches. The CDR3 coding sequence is TGTGCCAGCAGTTTACTCCAAGCGGGGGGTCAAGAGACCCAGTACTTC. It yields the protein CASSLLQAGGQETQYF.

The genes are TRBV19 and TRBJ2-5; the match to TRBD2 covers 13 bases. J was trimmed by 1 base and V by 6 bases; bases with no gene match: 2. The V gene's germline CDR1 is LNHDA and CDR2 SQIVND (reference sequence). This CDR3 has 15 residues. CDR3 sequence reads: CASRGLAGRQETQYF. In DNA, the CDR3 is TGTGCCAGTAGGGGACTAGCGGGGCGCCAAGAGACCCAGTACTTC. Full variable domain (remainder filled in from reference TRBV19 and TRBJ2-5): DGGITQSPKYLFRKEGQNVTLSCEQNLNHDAMYWYRQDPGQGLRLIYYSQIVNDFQKGDIAEGYSVSREKKESFPLTVTSAQKNPTAFYLCASRGLAGRQETQYFGPGTRLLVL.

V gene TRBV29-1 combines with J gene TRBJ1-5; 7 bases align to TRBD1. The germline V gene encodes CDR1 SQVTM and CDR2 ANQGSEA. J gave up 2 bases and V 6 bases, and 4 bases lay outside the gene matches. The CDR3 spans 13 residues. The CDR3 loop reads CSVAQGGNQPQHF. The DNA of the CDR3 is TGCAGCGTGGCTCAGGGGGGCAATCAGCCCCAGCATTTT.

The CDR3 sequence is CSVRDRDQPQHF. As DNA, the CDR3 is TGCAGCGTACGGGACAGGGATCAGCCCCAGCATTTT. The chain is built from TRBV29-1 and TRBJ1-5; the match to TRBD1 covers 9 bases. This CDR3 has 12 residues. After removal of 6 bases from V and 5 bases from J, the junction contained 2 bases not matched to a gene. Looked up from germline, CDR1 is SQVTM and CDR2 is ANQGSEA.

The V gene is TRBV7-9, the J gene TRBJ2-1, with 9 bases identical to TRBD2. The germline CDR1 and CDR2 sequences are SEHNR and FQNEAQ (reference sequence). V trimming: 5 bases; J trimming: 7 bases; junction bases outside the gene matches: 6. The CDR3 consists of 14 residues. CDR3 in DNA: TGTGCCAGCAGCACCGCGGGGGGGCTTAATGAGCAGTTCTTC. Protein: CASSTAGGLNEQFF.

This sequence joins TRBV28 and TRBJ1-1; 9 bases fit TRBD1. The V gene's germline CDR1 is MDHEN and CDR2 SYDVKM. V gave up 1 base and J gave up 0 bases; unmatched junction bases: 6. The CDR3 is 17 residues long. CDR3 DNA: TGTGCCAGCAGTTTATCCGGGACAGGGCTCATGAACACTGAAGCTTTCTTT. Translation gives CASSLSGTGLMNTEAFF.

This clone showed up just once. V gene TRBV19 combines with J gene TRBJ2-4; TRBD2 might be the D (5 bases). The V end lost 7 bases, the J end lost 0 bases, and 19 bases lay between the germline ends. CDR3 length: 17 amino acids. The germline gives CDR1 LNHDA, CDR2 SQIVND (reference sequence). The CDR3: CASTPTGRGRAKNIQYF. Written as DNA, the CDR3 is TGTGCCAGTACCCCCACCGGGCGAGGGAGAGCCAAAAACATTCAGTACTTC.

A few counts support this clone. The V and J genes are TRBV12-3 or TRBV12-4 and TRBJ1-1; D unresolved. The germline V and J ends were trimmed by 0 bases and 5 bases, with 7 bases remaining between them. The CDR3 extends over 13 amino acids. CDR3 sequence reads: CASSLARGTEAFF. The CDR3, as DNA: TGTGCCAGCAGTTTAGCGCGGGGAACTGAAGCTTTCTTT.